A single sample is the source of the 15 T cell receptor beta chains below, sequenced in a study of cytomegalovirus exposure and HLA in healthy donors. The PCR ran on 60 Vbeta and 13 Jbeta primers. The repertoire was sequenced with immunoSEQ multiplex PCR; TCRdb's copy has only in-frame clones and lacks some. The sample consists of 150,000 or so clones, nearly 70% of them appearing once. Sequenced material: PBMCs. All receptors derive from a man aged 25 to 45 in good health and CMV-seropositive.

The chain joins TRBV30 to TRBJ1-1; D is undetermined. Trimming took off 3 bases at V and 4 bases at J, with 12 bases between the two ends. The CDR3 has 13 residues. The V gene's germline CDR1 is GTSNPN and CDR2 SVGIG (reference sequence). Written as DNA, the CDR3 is TGTGCCTGGAGGGCGGAGAGTGGCACTGAAGCTTTCTTT. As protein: CAWRAESGTEAFF. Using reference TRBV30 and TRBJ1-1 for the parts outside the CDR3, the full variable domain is SQTIHQWPATLVQPVGSPLSLECTVEGTSNPNLYWYRQAAGRGLQLLFYSVGIGQISSEVPQNLSASRPQDRQFILSSKKLLLSDSGFYLCAWRAESGTEAFFGQGTRLTVV.

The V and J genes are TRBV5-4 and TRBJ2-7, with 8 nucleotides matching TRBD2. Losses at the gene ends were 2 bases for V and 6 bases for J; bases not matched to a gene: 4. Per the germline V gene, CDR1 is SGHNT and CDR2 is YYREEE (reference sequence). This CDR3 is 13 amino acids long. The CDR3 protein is CASSLAGVGEQYF. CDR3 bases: TGTGCCAGCAGCTTAGCGGGAGTCGGCGAGCAGTACTTC.

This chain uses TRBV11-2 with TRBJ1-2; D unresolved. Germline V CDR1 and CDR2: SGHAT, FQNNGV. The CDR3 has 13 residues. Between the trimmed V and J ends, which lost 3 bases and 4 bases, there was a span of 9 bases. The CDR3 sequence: CASSFQDFYGYTF. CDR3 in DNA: TGTGCCAGCAGCTTTCAGGACTTCTATGGCTACACCTTC.

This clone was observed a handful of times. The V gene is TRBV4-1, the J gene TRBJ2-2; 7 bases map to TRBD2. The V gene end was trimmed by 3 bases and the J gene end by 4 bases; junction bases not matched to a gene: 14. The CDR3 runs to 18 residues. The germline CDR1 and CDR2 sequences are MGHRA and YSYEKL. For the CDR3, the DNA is TGCGCCAGCAGCCACTTCTGGCGGCTAGCGGAAACCACCGGGGAGCTGTTTTTT. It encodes CASSHFWRLAETTGELFF.

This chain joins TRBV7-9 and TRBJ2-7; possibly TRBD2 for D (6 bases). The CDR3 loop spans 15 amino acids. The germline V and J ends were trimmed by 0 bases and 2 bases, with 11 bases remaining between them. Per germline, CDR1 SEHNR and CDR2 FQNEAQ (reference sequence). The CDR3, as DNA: TGTGCCAGCAGCTTAGCGCGGCGGGATCCCTACGAGCAGTACTTC. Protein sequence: CASSLARRDPYEQYF. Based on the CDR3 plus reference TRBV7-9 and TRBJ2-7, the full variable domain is DTGVSQNPRHKITKRGQNVTFRCDPISEHNRLYWYRQTLGQGPEFLTYFQNEAQLEKSRLLSDRFSAERPKGSFSTLEIQRTEQGDSAMYLCASSLARRDPYEQYFGPGTRLTVT.

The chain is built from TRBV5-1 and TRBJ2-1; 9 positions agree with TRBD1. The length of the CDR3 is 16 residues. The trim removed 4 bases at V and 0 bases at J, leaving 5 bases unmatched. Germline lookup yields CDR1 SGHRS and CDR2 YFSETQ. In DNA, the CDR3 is TGCGCCAGCAGCAAAGGGACAGGGAGCTCCTACAATGAGCAGTTCTTC. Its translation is CASSKGTGSSYNEQFF.

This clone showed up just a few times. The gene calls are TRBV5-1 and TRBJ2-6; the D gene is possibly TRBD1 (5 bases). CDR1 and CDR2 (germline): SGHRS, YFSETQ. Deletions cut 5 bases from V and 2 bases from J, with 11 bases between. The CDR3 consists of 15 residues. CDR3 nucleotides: TGCGCCAGCAGTGACCAGGGAACTGGGGCCAACGTCCTGACTTTC. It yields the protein CASSDQGTGANVLTF. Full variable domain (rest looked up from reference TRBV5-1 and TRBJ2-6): KAGVTQTPRYLIKTRGQQVTLSCSPISGHRSVSWYQQTPGQGLQFLFEYFSETQRNKGNFPGRFSGRQFSNSRSEMNVSTLELGDSALYLCASSDQGTGANVLTFGAGSRLTVL.

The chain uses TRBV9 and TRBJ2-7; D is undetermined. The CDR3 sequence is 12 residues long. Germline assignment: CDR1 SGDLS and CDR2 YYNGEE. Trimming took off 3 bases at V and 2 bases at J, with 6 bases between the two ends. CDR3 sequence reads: CASSAGPYEQYF. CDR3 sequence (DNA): TGTGCCAGCAGCGCCGGTCCCTACGAGCAGTACTTC.

CDR3 region: CASSPSGLTYEQYF. The CDR3 coding sequence is TGCGCCAGCAGCCCTAGCGGGCTCACCTACGAGCAGTACTTC. The chain is built from TRBV10-1 and TRBJ2-7; 8 positions match TRBD2. V trimming: 6 bases; J trimming: 2 bases; junction bases outside the gene matches: 6. This CDR3 spans 14 amino acids. Germline V gene sequence: CDR1 WNHNN, CDR2 SYGVQD (reference sequence).

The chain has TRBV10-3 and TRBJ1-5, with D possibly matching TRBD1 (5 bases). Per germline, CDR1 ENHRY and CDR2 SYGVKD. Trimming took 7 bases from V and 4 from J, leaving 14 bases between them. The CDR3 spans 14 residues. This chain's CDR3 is CAIKAQGGNQPQHF. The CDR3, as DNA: TGTGCCATCAAGGCCCAGGGTGGTAATCAGCCCCAGCATTTT.

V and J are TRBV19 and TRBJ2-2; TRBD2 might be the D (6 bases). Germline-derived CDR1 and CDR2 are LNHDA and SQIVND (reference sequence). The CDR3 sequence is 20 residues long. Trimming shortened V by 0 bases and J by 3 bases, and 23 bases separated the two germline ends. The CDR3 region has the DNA TGTGCCAGTAGTATAGAAGGGTTCAGACTAGTTAGCGCCTACACCGGGGAGCTGTTTTTT. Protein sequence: CASSIEGFRLVSAYTGELFF.

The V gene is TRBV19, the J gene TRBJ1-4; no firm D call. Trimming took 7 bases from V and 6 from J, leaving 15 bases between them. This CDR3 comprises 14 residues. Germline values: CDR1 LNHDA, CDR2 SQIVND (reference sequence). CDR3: CASMGRRRDEKLFF. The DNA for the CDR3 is TGTGCCAGTATGGGGAGGAGGAGGGATGAAAAACTGTTTTTT. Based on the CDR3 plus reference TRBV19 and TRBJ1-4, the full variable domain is DGGITQSPKYLFRKEGQNVTLSCEQNLNHDAMYWYRQDPGQGLRLIYYSQIVNDFQKGDIAEGYSVSREKKESFPLTVTSAQKNPTAFYLCASMGRRRDEKLFFGSGTQLSVL.

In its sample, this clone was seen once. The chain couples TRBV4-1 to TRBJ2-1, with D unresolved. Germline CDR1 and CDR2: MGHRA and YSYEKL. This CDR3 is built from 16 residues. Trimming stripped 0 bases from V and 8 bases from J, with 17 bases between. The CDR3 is CASSQDTGTALDEQFF. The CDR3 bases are TGCGCCAGCAGCCAAGATACCGGAACGGCCCTAGATGAGCAGTTCTTC.

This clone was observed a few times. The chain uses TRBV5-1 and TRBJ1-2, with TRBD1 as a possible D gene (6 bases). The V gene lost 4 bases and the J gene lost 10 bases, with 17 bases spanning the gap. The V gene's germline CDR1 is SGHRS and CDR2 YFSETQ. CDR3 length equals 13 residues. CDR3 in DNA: TGCGCCAGCAGCCAAGCGCAACAGGGTTCCTACACCTTC. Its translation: CASSQAQQGSYTF.

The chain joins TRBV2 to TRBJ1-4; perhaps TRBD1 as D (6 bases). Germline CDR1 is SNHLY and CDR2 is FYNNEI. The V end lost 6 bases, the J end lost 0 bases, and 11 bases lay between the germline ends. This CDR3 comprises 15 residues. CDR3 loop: CASRDRSSTNEKLFF. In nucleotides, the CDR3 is TGTGCCAGCAGGGACAGAAGCTCAACTAATGAAAAACTGTTTTTT.